Listed below are T cell receptor beta chains from one sample, sequenced in a study of T cells after yellow fever vaccination. TCRdb reprocessed the 5' RACE reads via MiXCR and lists one record per CDR3 protein. The data contain approximately 610,000 distinct CDR3 sequences, approximately 16% of them singletons. Sequenced material: PBMCs, taken about 5 days after the first yellow fever vaccination. Source of these receptors: a man aged 18 to 29 who received the YFV17D yellow fever vaccine. The CDR3 runs from the conserved cysteine through the conserved F or W. D genes are given only for firm matches. Clone size is stated in some rows and not others, as once, few, many or a class when expanded.

J | D | V | size | DNA | CDR3
TRBJ1-2 | TRBD1 | TRBV12-3/TRBV12-4 | many | TGTGCCAGCAGATACCAGGGGGGGACCTATGGCTACACCTTC | CASRYQGGTYGYTF
TRBJ2-7 | TRBD2 | TRBV19 | few | TGTGCCAGTAGTATAGATCGCACTAGCGGGGACTACGAGCAGTACTTC | CASSIDRTSGDYEQYF
TRBJ2-5 | . | TRBV29-1 | once | TGCAGCGTTGATAAGAGGGACGACCAAGAGACCCAGTACTTC | CSVDKRDDQETQYF
TRBJ1-1 | . | TRBV3-1 | . | TGTGCCAGCACCACTCTAATGGGTGGGGACACTGAAGCTTTCTTT | CASTTLMGGDTEAFF
TRBJ2-3 | TRBD2 | TRBV6-5 | few | TGTGCCAGCAGTTACTTATCCGGGACTAGCGCAGATACGCAGTATTTT | CASSYLSGTSADTQYF
TRBJ2-3 | . | TRBV2 | . | TGTGCCAGCAGTTGGTCAGTCACGCAGTATTTT | CASSWSVTQYF
TRBJ2-4 | TRBD1 | TRBV12-3/TRBV12-4 | . | TGTGCCAGCAGTTTTCGACAGGGCGGCGCCAAAAACATTCAGTACTTC | CASSFRQGGAKNIQYF
TRBJ2-1 | TRBD1 | TRBV2 | few | TGTGCCAGCAGTGCGGACAGGGGGGGATACAATGAGCAGTTCTTC | CASSADRGGYNEQFF
TRBJ1-1 | . | TRBV4-1 | few | TGCGCCAGCAGCCAGGGAACACTTTTATTGAACACTGAAGCTTTCTTT | CASSQGTLLLNTEAFF
TRBJ1-4 | TRBD1 | TRBV27 | . | TGTGCCAGCAGACTACAGGGGACGAATGAAAAACTGTTTTTT | CASRLQGTNEKLFF
TRBJ2-7 | . | TRBV7-2 | once | TGTGCCAGCAGCTTATCGGCGGGAACCTACGAGCAGTACTTC | CASSLSAGTYEQYF
TRBJ1-2 | . | TRBV2 | . | TGTGCCAGCATCACGCACTATGGCTACACCTTC | CASITHYGYTF
TRBJ1-1 | . | TRBV5-1 | few | TGCGCCAGCAGCTTGGGGGCGGGGGCGACAAACAATGAAGCTTTCTTT | CASSLGAGATNNEAFF
TRBJ1-2 | . | TRBV7-2 | . | TGTGCCAGCAGCTTAGACCCCCCTTCGTGGTATGGCTACACCTTC | CASSLDPPSWYGYTF
TRBJ1-3 | . | TRBV7-9 | few | TGTGCCAGTGGAAGCCGCGGGAACACCATATATTTT | CASGSRGNTIYF
TRBJ1-1 | . | TRBV7-2 | . | TGTGCCGGGAGGGGGTTAAACACTGAAGCTTTCTTT | CAGRGLNTEAFF
TRBJ1-1 | TRBD1 | TRBV18 | . | TGTGCCAGCTCACCAAGGACAGGGGGTACTGAAGCTTTCTTT | CASSPRTGGTEAFF
TRBJ2-1 | TRBD1 | TRBV11-2 | many | TGTGCCAGCAGCCCAGGCCCCGGGACAGGGCTCAATGAGCAGTTCTTC | CASSPGPGTGLNEQFF
TRBJ2-7 | . | TRBV18 | few | TGTGCCAGCTCACCAGGGTACCGTCCATCCGAGCAGTACTTC | CASSPGYRPSEQYF
TRBJ1-1 | . | TRBV7-2 | many | TGTGCCAGCAGCTTAGTTTCGGGCAGGGAGACTGAAGCTTTCTTT | CASSLVSGRETEAFF
TRBJ2-2 | . | TRBV9 | . | TGTGCCAGCAGCGTTGAGGGGGTGGGCACCGGGGAGCTGTTTTTT | CASSVEGVGTGELFF
TRBJ2-5 | . | TRBV6-6 | few | TGTGCCAGCAGTTACCGGTCAGAGACCCAGTACTTC | CASSYRSETQYF
TRBJ2-3 | TRBD1 | TRBV10-3 | . | TGTGCCATCAGTGAGTCGATAGGAAGGGGGCGGAGAGATACGCAGTATTTT | CAISESIGRGRRDTQYF
TRBJ1-1 | . | TRBV5-1 | few | TGCGCCAGCAGCTTGGCCATGGTAGGGACCACTGAAGCTTTCTTT | CASSLAMVGTTEAFF
TRBJ1-6 | TRBD1 | TRBV20-1 | . | TGCAGTGCTAGAGATCGGAGAACAGGGGACAATTCACCCCTCCACTTT | CSARDRRTGDNSPLHF
TRBJ2-1 | TRBD2 | TRBV9 | . | TGTGCCAGCAGCGTAGGTGGGGGGGGGACCTACAATGAGCAGTTCTTC | CASSVGGGGTYNEQFF
TRBJ2-5 | . | TRBV12-3/TRBV12-4 | . | TGTGCCAGCAGTTTCAGGCATCAAGAGACCCAGTACTTC | CASSFRHQETQYF
TRBJ1-3 | . | TRBV7-6 | . | TGTGCCAGCAGCCCGGGGTCCAGCTCTGGAAACACCATATATTTT | CASSPGSSSGNTIYF
TRBJ2-2 | . | TRBV18 | . | TGTGCCAGCTCACCCCCTGCCGGGGAGCTGTTTTTT | CASSPPAGELFF
TRBJ2-7 | TRBD1 | TRBV7-6 | few | TGTGCCAGCAGCGAGACGGACAGGGGATCCTACGAGCAGTACTTC | CASSETDRGSYEQYF
TRBJ2-3 | TRBD1 | TRBV6-1 | many | TGTGCCAGCAGTAGGGGACAGGGAACAGATACGCAGTATTTT | CASSRGQGTDTQYF
TRBJ2-7 | . | TRBV7-9 | many | TGTGCCAGCAGCTCCAGGGGCGAGCAGTACTTC | CASSSRGEQYF
TRBJ1-2 | . | TRBV4-2 | few | TGTGCCAGCAGCCAAGATCGAGCTTCGGGTTGGGGGGATCTCCACTATGGCTACACCTTC | CASSQDRASGWGDLHYGYTF
TRBJ2-1 | . | TRBV5-5 | . | TGTGCCAGCAGCTTGGTCCAGAGGGGTGGTTATGAGCAGTTCTTC | CASSLVQRGGYEQFF
TRBJ2-1 | TRBD2 | TRBV20-1 | once | TGCAGTGCTAGAGCCGGGACTAGCGGGGTAAGAACTTCCTACAATGAGCAGTTCTTC | CSARAGTSGVRTSYNEQFF
TRBJ2-3 | . | TRBV12-3/TRBV12-4 | many | TGTGCCATCCGGGCAGATACGCAGTATTTT | CAIRADTQYF
TRBJ2-5 | . | TRBV9 | . | TGTGCCAGCAGCGTAACGACAGGGACCCAGTACTTC | CASSVTTGTQYF
TRBJ1-2 | TRBD1 | TRBV20-1 | . | TGCAGTGCTAGAGCCGGGACAGGGGTTGGCTACACCTTC | CSARAGTGVGYTF
TRBJ2-3 | . | TRBV29-1 | . | TGCAGCGTTGGGGTTGCTGGATCCACAGATACGCAGTATTTT | CSVGVAGSTDTQYF
TRBJ2-3 | . | TRBV4-3 | . | TGCGCCAGCAGCCAAGAATTCACAGGGAGAACAGATACGCAGTATTTT | CASSQEFTGRTDTQYF
TRBJ1-1 | TRBD1 | TRBV19 | few | TGTGCCAGTAGTGCGAGGGGGCGGACTGAAGCTTTCTTT | CASSARGRTEAFF
TRBJ2-1 | TRBD2 | TRBV7-2 | many | TGCGCCAGCAGCTTGGGCGGGGGGGCCTACAATGAGCAGTTCTTC | CASSLGGGAYNEQFF
TRBJ2-7 | TRBD2 | TRBV20-1 | few | TGCAGTGCGGAGGTAGCGGGGGGGACCTACGAGCAGTACTTC | CSAEVAGGTYEQYF
TRBJ2-1 | TRBD2 | TRBV7-3 | . | TGTGCCAGCAGCTCCTTAGCGGGGGGCAGGGGCAATGAGCAGTTCTTC | CASSSLAGGRGNEQFF
TRBJ1-4 | . | TRBV6-1 | few | TGTGCCAGCAAAGCTTCTGCAACTAATGAAAAACTGTTTTTT | CASKASATNEKLFF
TRBJ2-1 | TRBD2 | TRBV23-1 | . | TGCGCCAGCAGTCCGTCTAGCGGGGGCTGGGACTCCTACAATGAGCAGTTCTTC | CASSPSSGGWDSYNEQFF
TRBJ2-5 | . | TRBV6-2/TRBV6-3 | many | TGTGCCAGCAGTTACTCGTCAGGGGACCAAGAGACCCAGTACTTC | CASSYSSGDQETQYF
TRBJ2-2 | . | TRBV6-1 | . | TGTGCCACCACTATTGCGGGGACGAACACCGGGGAGCTGTTTTTT | CATTIAGTNTGELFF
TRBJ1-6 | . | TRBV12-3/TRBV12-4 | few | TGTGCCAGCAGTTTTGATCCCCCTCATTCACCCCTCCACTTT | CASSFDPPHSPLHF
TRBJ2-3 | . | TRBV5-6 | . | TGTGCCATGGGCCCCAGGGGTAGGGATACGCAGTATTTT | CAMGPRGRDTQYF
TRBJ1-2 | . | TRBV3-1 | . | TGTGCCAGCAGCCCCCAGGACAGCCGTAGTGGCTACACCTTC | CASSPQDSRSGYTF
TRBJ2-3 | . | TRBV7-2 | many | TGTGCCAGCAGCTCCCTTGATACGCAGTATTTT | CASSSLDTQYF
TRBJ2-7 | TRBD2 | TRBV20-1 | few | TGCAGTGCCGCCTCCCCAGCGGGGGCCTACGAGCAGTACTTC | CSAASPAGAYEQYF
TRBJ1-1 | . | TRBV5-3 | . | TGTGCCACCTCGCACCGAGGCGAACCGGCGAGCACTGAAGCTTTCTTT | CATSHRGEPASTEAFF
TRBJ1-5 | TRBD1 | TRBV29-1 | . | TGCAGCGTGGGACAGGGGGCGTCCGCACAGCCCCAGCATTTT | CSVGQGASAQPQHF